The 32 T cell receptor beta chains reported below all come from one sample, sequenced in a study of radiotherapy plus CTLA-4 blockade in lung cancer. Measured with immunoSEQ multiplex PCR; TCRdb has only the in-frame clones, and not every one. The data show about 49,000 clones, approximately 85% seen once. Specimen: peripheral blood, collected from a patient treated with radiotherapy plus ipilimumab. The receptors were gathered from a human donor with non-small cell lung cancer whose response to radiotherapy plus ipilimumab could not be evaluated.

This sequence joins TRBV28 and TRBJ1-5; TRBD1 agrees at 8 bases. The CDR3 consists of 15 residues. V lost 3 bases and J lost 7; bases outside the gene matches: 8. Germline CDR1 and CDR2: MDHEN and SYDVKM. CDR3 loop: CASSFPGRGRQPQHF. DNA for the CDR3: TGTGCCAGCAGTTTCCCCGGCAGGGGGCGACAGCCCCAGCATTTT. Together with reference TRBV28 and TRBJ1-5, the CDR3 gives the full variable domain: DVKVTQSSRYLVKRTGEKVFLECVQDMDHENMFWYRQDPGLGLRLIYFSYDVKMKEKGDIPEGYSVSREKKERFSLILESASTNQTSMYLCASSFPGRGRQPQHFGDGTRLSIL.

This chain connects TRBV28 to TRBJ1-5; TRBD1 might be the D (5 bases). The V gene's germline CDR1 is MDHEN and CDR2 SYDVKM. V was pared by 5 bases and J by 2 bases, with 10 bases between. The length of the CDR3 is 14 residues. CDR3 DNA: TGTGCCAGCAGTCAGATACAGGGCAATCAGCCCCAGCATTTT. Its translation: CASSQIQGNQPQHF.

This sequence joins TRBV9 and TRBJ2-1, with 11 bases identical to TRBD2. This CDR3 is built from 15 residues. J was trimmed by 6 bases and V by 1 base; bases with no gene match: 3. The V gene's germline CDR1 is SGDLS and CDR2 YYNGEE. The CDR3 loop is CASSVTSGSVNEQFF. In DNA form, the CDR3 reads TGTGCCAGCAGCGTAACTAGCGGGAGTGTCAATGAGCAGTTCTTC.

The chain links TRBV4-3 to TRBJ1-3; 7 nucleotides align to TRBD1. This CDR3 has 17 residues. Unmatched junction bases numbered 11, after V lost 2 bases and J lost 4 bases. Looked up from germline, CDR1 is LGHNA and CDR2 is YSLEER. CDR3 amino acids: CASSQSLGTENGNTIYF. The CDR3 DNA follows: TGCGCCAGCAGCCAATCCCTCGGGACAGAAAACGGAAACACCATATATTTT.

This chain links TRBV19 with TRBJ2-3, with TRBD2 matching 7 bases. V dropped 6 bases and J dropped 3; count of bases not matched to a gene: 9. CDR1 is LNHDA, CDR2 SQIVND, per germline (reference sequence). The CDR3 has 15 residues. The CDR3 DNA is TGTGCCAGTAGCATGGGAGGGAGAGGAACAGATACGCAGTATTTT. Amino acids: CASSMGGRGTDTQYF.

CDR3 sequence reads: CSVAGTGVEKLFF. The CDR3 bases are TGCAGCGTTGCCGGGACAGGAGTTGAAAAACTGTTTTTT. The chain links TRBV29-1 to TRBJ1-4; 8 bases align to TRBD1. In germline, CDR1 is SQVTM, CDR2 ANQGSEA. This CDR3 spans 13 amino acids. The J segment lost 7 bases and the V segment lost 4 bases, leaving 5 bases of the junction unmatched.

The chain combines TRBV7-3 with TRBJ2-3; 7 nucleotides agree with TRBD2. The V segment lost 4 bases and the J segment 4 bases; nucleotides outside the gene matches: 5. Germline V CDR1 and CDR2: SGHTA, FQGTGA. This CDR3 has 14 amino acids. CDR3: CASSYSGGSDTQYF. The CDR3 coding sequence is TGTGCCAGCAGCTATTCGGGAGGCTCAGATACGCAGTATTTT.

V is TRBV14 and J is TRBJ2-7; 7 bases agree with TRBD1. The V gene end was trimmed by 0 bases and the J gene end by 5 bases; junction bases not matched to a gene: 13. CDR3 length: 17 amino acids. The germline CDR1 and CDR2 sequences are SGHDN and FVKESK. The CDR3 DNA reads TGTGCCAGCAGCCAAGAAGCCCTCCGACAGGGCTTCAACGAGCAGTACTTC. Translating gives CASSQEALRQGFNEQYF.

The CDR3 is CASSFEQMRVLPYGYTF. The DNA of the CDR3 is TGTGCCAGCAGCTTCGAACAAATGAGGGTTCTTCCCTATGGCTACACCTTC. The genes are TRBV7-9 and TRBJ1-2; D ambiguous. The V gene's germline CDR1 is SEHNR and CDR2 FQNEAQ (reference sequence). CDR3 length: 17 residues. Trimming pared 3 bases from V and 4 bases from J, leaving 21 bases between. Full variable domain (rest looked up from reference TRBV7-9 and TRBJ1-2): DTGVSQNPRHKITKRGQNVTFRCDPISEHNRLYWYRQTLGQGPEFLTYFQNEAQLEKSRLLSDRFSAERPKGSFSTLEIQRTEQGDSAMYLCASSFEQMRVLPYGYTFGSGTRLTVV.

This clone was counted between two and nine times. Likely a read error: the CDR3 ends without its conserved phenylalanine or tryptophan. It is unclear where the CDR3 begins or ends on the DNA, so no DNA is shown, and the CDR3 is as TCRdb lists it. V and J are TRBV2 and TRBJ2-7; the DNA was not compared with TRBD2, the D call given in the table. Germline CDR1 and CDR2: SNHLY and FYNNEI. Inclusive of both ends, the CDR3 amounts to 13 amino acids. Here the CDR3 reads CASSEMRVAGVRY.

J is TRBJ2-6 and V is TRBV11-2; 7 positions agree with TRBD2. With V trimmed by 3 bases and J by 0 bases, 5 bases remained unmatched. Germline V gene data show CDR1 as SGHAT and CDR2 as FQNNGV. This CDR3 has 17 residues. CDR3: CASSLAAGVSGANVLTF. As DNA, the CDR3 is TGTGCCAGCAGCTTGGCGGCGGGAGTCTCTGGGGCCAACGTCCTGACTTTC.

This chain joins TRBV7-9 and TRBJ1-1; the D is unclear. This CDR3 comprises 15 residues. Trimming cost V 2 bases and J 5 bases, with 15 bases left between them. Germline V gene lookup returns CDR1 SEHNR and CDR2 FQNEAQ (reference sequence). The DNA for the CDR3 is TGTGCCAGCAGCTTAAAGAAGGGAGGAGGTACTGAAGCTTTCTTT. It specifies CASSLKKGGGTEAFF.

The V call is TRBV4-1, the J call TRBJ2-7; 7 bases map to TRBD2. Per germline, CDR1 MGHRA and CDR2 YSYEKL. V lost 1 base, J lost 3 bases, and 6 bases stayed unmatched. The CDR3 is 15 amino acids. The CDR3: CASSQVAGVDYEQYF. The CDR3 DNA is TGCGCCAGCAGCCAAGTAGCGGGTGTCGACTACGAGCAGTACTTC.

The rearrangement uses TRBV4-2 and TRBJ2-1; 14 bases line up with TRBD2. The CDR3 covers 21 residues. The V gene end was trimmed by 1 base and the J gene end by 9 bases; junction bases not matched to a gene: 20. CDR1 is LGHNA and CDR2 is YNFKEQ in the germline V gene. The CDR3 protein is CASSQVPTGTSGRFTSGEQFF. DNA of the CDR3: TGTGCCAGCAGCCAAGTTCCCACCGGGACTAGCGGGAGATTTACCAGCGGTGAGCAGTTCTTC.

The V call is TRBV28, the J call TRBJ2-3; D is perhaps TRBD2 (5 bases). With 3 bases removed from V and 5 bases from J, the gap between germline ends came to 12 bases. Germline V gene data show CDR1 as MDHEN and CDR2 as SYDVKM. This CDR3 is built from 14 residues. CDR3 loop: CASSLRERQDTQYF. For the CDR3, the DNA is TGTGCCAGCAGTTTGAGGGAGAGGCAAGATACGCAGTATTTT.

The chain carries TRBV11-2 and TRBJ2-3; 11 bases are a match to TRBD2. Germline V gives CDR1 SGHAT, CDR2 FQNNGV. With 4 bases clipped from V and 4 bases from J, the junction kept 7 bases outside the gene matches. The CDR3 length is 16 residues. The chain's CDR3 is CASSSGTSGLADTQYF. DNA for the CDR3: TGTGCCAGCAGCTCTGGGACTAGCGGTTTGGCAGATACGCAGTATTTT.

The chain joins TRBV28 to TRBJ1-5; no clear D gene. The V end lost 2 bases, the J end lost 2 bases, and 7 bases lay between the germline ends. The CDR3 runs 14 residues. Germline values: CDR1 MDHEN, CDR2 SYDVKM. CDR3 sequence: CASSLNRRNQPQHF. CDR3 DNA: TGTGCCAGCAGTTTAAACAGACGCAATCAGCCCCAGCATTTT.

V gene TRBV28 combines with J gene TRBJ1-5; D is possibly TRBD1 (5 bases). Germline V gene data show CDR1 as MDHEN and CDR2 as SYDVKM. Trimming removed 8 bases from V and 2 bases from J, with 19 bases in between. The CDR3 consists of 16 residues. The CDR3 coding sequence is TGTGCCAGCGGTTCGAAGAGGACAATAGGCAATCAGCCCCAGCATTTT. Translation: CASGSKRTIGNQPQHF.

This clone was found once. The chain uses TRBV28 and TRBJ1-4; D not resolved. Looked up from germline, CDR1 is MDHEN and CDR2 is SYDVKM. The V end was cut by 4 bases, the J end by 3 bases, with 9 bases between. The CDR3 is made up of 14 amino acids. The CDR3 nucleotides read TGTGCCAGCAGTTGGGAGACCGCTAATGAAAAACTGTTTTTT. It encodes CASSWETANEKLFF. Full variable domain (outside the CDR3, taken from reference TRBV28 and TRBJ1-4): DVKVTQSSRYLVKRTGEKVFLECVQDMDHENMFWYRQDPGLGLRLIYFSYDVKMKEKGDIPEGYSVSREKKERFSLILESASTNQTSMYLCASSWETANEKLFFGSGTQLSVL.

This clone turned up a few times. The chain has TRBV6-1 and TRBJ1-2; 8 bases fit TRBD1. This CDR3 has 15 amino acids. CDR1 is MNHNS, CDR2 SASEGT, per germline. J was trimmed by 6 bases and V by 4 bases; bases with no gene match: 10. CDR3 sequence (DNA): TGTGCCAGCAGTGTCCCCAAAGGACAGGGCCATGGCTACACCTTC. Translated: CASSVPKGQGHGYTF.

The chain is built from TRBV7-9 and TRBJ2-5, with D possibly matching TRBD2 (6 bases). The germline CDR1 and CDR2 sequences are SEHNR and FQNEAQ (reference sequence). This CDR3 contains 15 residues. Deletions cut 2 bases from V and 5 bases from J, with 15 bases between. As DNA, the CDR3 is TGTGCCAGCAGCTTATCAGGAGGGGCCCTGGAGACCCAGTACTTC. Protein: CASSLSGGALETQYF.

The CDR3: CASSQGLAGDWYEQYF. The DNA for the CDR3 is TGCGCCAGCAGCCAGGGACTAGCGGGAGATTGGTACGAGCAGTACTTC. The chain uses TRBV5-1 and TRBJ2-5; 14 bases are shared with TRBD2. Gene TRBJ2-7 matches the end of the DNA better, so the J call may be wrong. The length of the CDR3 is 16 residues. Per the germline V gene, CDR1 is SGHRS and CDR2 is YFSETQ.

J is TRBJ1-1 and V is TRBV5-1; 7 nucleotides match TRBD1. The germline V gene has CDR1 SGHRS and CDR2 YFSETQ. Unmatched junction bases numbered 5, after V lost 4 bases and J lost 8 bases. The CDR3 runs to 12 residues. The CDR3 sequence is CASSPETGEAFF. The CDR3 DNA reads TGCGCCAGCAGCCCGGAGACAGGGGAAGCTTTCTTT.

The chain combines TRBV7-9 with TRBJ2-5; D may be TRBD1 (6 bases). V lost 5 bases and J lost 5, with 21 bases in between. CDR1 and CDR2 from the germline V gene are SEHNR and FQNEAQ (reference sequence). This CDR3 spans 16 amino acids. Here the CDR3 DNA reads TGTGCCAGCAGCCCCTTAACGGGACATTTGTTCGAGACCCAGTACTTC. Encoded protein: CASSPLTGHLFETQYF.

This clone was found a few times. J is TRBJ2-3 and V is TRBV28, with D possibly being TRBD2 (7 bases). The CDR3 loop spans 15 amino acids. Germline V gene lookup returns CDR1 MDHEN and CDR2 SYDVKM. The ends were cut back, 2 bases at V and 6 bases at J, with 15 bases in the middle. This CDR3 reads CASSLGGARADTQYF. The CDR3 DNA sequence: TGTGCCAGCAGTTTAGGGGGGGCTAGGGCCGATACGCAGTATTTT.

V usage is TRBV27 and J usage is TRBJ1-5; 7 bases line up with TRBD1. The V and J ends lost 0 bases and 13 bases, in that order; junction bases with no gene match: 9. Germline assignment: CDR1 MNHEY and CDR2 SMNVEV (reference sequence). The CDR3 totals 14 residues. The CDR3 DNA reads as TGTGCCAGCAGTTTATCCTGGGACAGCGCTCGGCAGCATTTT. It codes for CASSLSWDSARQHF.

This clone was picked up one time. The genes are TRBV7-3 and TRBJ2-5; D remains ambiguous. The CDR3 consists of 14 residues. The germline gives CDR1 SGHTA, CDR2 FQGTGA. Trimming removed 0 bases at V and 5 bases at J, with 10 bases between. DNA for the CDR3: TGTGCCAGCAGCTTAACCCCCAAACGGGAGACCCAGTACTTC. Translating it yields CASSLTPKRETQYF. Based on the CDR3 plus reference TRBV7-3 and TRBJ2-5, the full variable domain is GAGVSQTPSNKVTEKGKYVELRCDPISGHTALYWYRQSLGQGPEFLIYFQGTGAADDSGLPNDRFFAVRPEGSVSTLKIQRTERGDSAVYLCASSLTPKRETQYFGPGTRLLVL.

The rearrangement uses TRBV6-5 and TRBJ1-4; 7 positions agree with TRBD1. CDR1 is MNHEY and CDR2 is SVGAGI in the germline V gene. CDR3 length: 16 residues. The V segment lost 2 bases and the J segment 11 bases; nucleotides outside the gene matches: 14. The CDR3 DNA sequence: TGTGCCAGCAGTTACAGTGCCGGGACAGCTATGGGGAAACTGTTTTTT. It yields the protein CASSYSAGTAMGKLFF.

This chain uses TRBV2 with TRBJ2-7; no clear D gene. Looked up from germline, CDR1 is SNHLY and CDR2 is FYNNEI. The ends were cut back, 7 bases at V and 0 bases at J, with 7 bases in the middle. There are 12 residues in the CDR3. The CDR3 loop reads CASMPNSYEQYF. DNA of the CDR3: TGTGCCAGCATGCCTAACTCCTACGAGCAGTACTTC.

The chain combines TRBV5-4 with TRBJ2-3; D is unresolved. Germline assignment: CDR1 SGHNT and CDR2 YYREEE (reference sequence). V lost 0 bases and J lost 2, with 13 bases in between. The CDR3 has 16 amino acids. CDR3 coding DNA: TGTGCCAGCAGCTTGGCTCAAAACATTAACACAGATACGCAGTATTTT. It codes for CASSLAQNINTDTQYF.

The chain joins TRBV7-3 to TRBJ2-3, with 7 bases aligning to TRBD2. The CDR3 spans 15 residues. CDR1 is SGHTA and CDR2 is FQGTGA in the germline V gene. V gave up 1 base and J gave up 3 bases; unmatched junction bases: 4. The CDR3 DNA sequence: TGTGCCAGCAGCTTAATGGCGGGAGTAACAGATACGCAGTATTTT. This codes for CASSLMAGVTDTQYF.

The chain links TRBV4-2 to TRBJ2-5, with 8 bases fitting TRBD1. Looked up from germline, CDR1 is LGHNA and CDR2 is YNFKEQ. The J segment lost 5 bases and the V segment lost 0 bases, leaving 5 bases of the junction unmatched. The CDR3 runs 15 residues. CDR3 DNA: TGTGCCAGCAGCCAAGAGCCAGGGGGCTTGGAGACCCAGTACTTC. It encodes CASSQEPGGLETQYF.